This passage covers 29 T cell receptor beta chains from one sample sequenced in a study of cytomegalovirus exposure and HLA in healthy donors (dated by TCRdb to about 2017). The library relied on the immunoSEQ multiplex PCR assay. A mixture of 60 forward primers for TCR Vbeta segments and 13 reverse primers for TCR Jbeta segments was used in the multiplex PCR. The immuneACCESS repertoire file appears here via TCRdb, limited to in-frame rearrangements. These files lack a portion of the clones; in checked studies, under half of the deficit traces to unresolved V genes, and the cause of the others is not known. The sample includes under 150,000 clones, with about 10% observed a single time. Around 7% of the sample is in the top ten clones. The sequencing input was PBMCs. The receptors were gathered from a woman aged 40 to 50 in good health and CMV-seropositive.

This clone was seen more than once but under ten times. The chain links TRBV2 to TRBJ1-4; a possible D gene is TRBD1 (5 bases). V was shortened by 1 base and J by 10 bases, with 10 bases between the two germline ends. From germline, CDR1 is SNHLY and CDR2 FYNNEI. The CDR3 is 13 residues long. CDR3 region: CASSEGVQGKLFF. CDR3 sequence (DNA): TGTGCCAGCAGTGAAGGCGTCCAGGGAAAACTGTTTTTT.

There are a few counts of this clone. The J gene is TRBJ2-5, the V gene TRBV5-1, with TRBD1 matching over 10 bases. This CDR3 spans 15 amino acids. V shed 1 base and J 4 bases; nucleotides not matched to a gene: 4. The germline gives CDR1 SGHRS, CDR2 YFSETQ. CDR3 amino acids: CASSLTGQGTETQYF. In DNA, the CDR3 is TGCGCCAGCAGCTTGACGGGACAGGGGACAGAGACCCAGTACTTC.

This clone was counted only a few times. The V and J genes are TRBV5-1 and TRBJ2-1; D is undetermined. The CDR3 runs to 14 residues. Germline CDR1 reads SGHRS; CDR2 reads YFSETQ. Deletions cut 0 bases from V and 2 bases from J, with 6 bases between. The CDR3 spells CASSLEPAYNEQFF. In DNA form, the CDR3 reads TGCGCCAGCAGCTTGGAACCAGCCTACAATGAGCAGTTCTTC.

V usage is TRBV5-4 and J usage is TRBJ1-2; 11 bases match TRBD1. With 0 bases clipped from V and 9 bases from J, the junction kept 4 bases outside the gene matches. CDR1 is SGHNT, CDR2 YYREEE, per germline (reference sequence). CDR3 size: 14 residues. The CDR3 loop is CASSLVGTGGSYTF. The CDR3 DNA sequence: TGTGCCAGCAGCTTGGTAGGGACAGGGGGTAGCTACACCTTC. Combining the CDR3 with reference TRBV5-4 and TRBJ1-2 gives the whole variable domain ETGVTQSPTHLIKTRGQQVTLRCSSQSGHNTVSWYQQALGQGPQFIFQYYREEENGRGNFPPRFSGLQFPNYSSELNVNALELDDSALYLCASSLVGTGGSYTFGSGTRLTVV.

The chain couples TRBV11-2 to TRBJ2-1; D might be TRBD1 (6 bases). This CDR3 has 15 amino acids. Germline V CDR1 and CDR2: SGHAT, FQNNGV. V lost 3 bases and J lost 4, with 13 bases in between. The CDR3 spells CASSFGQGIYNEQFF. CDR3 coding DNA: TGTGCCAGCAGCTTTGGGCAGGGGATATACAATGAGCAGTTCTTC.

The genes are TRBV29-1 and TRBJ1-2, with 11 nucleotides matching TRBD1. Germline-derived CDR1 and CDR2 are SQVTM and ANQGSEA. There are 15 residues in the CDR3. V lost 3 bases to trimming and J lost 8 bases; unmatched junction nucleotides: 11. CDR3 DNA sequence: TGCAGCGTTGACGGGACAGGGGGTTTCTCAGAAGGCTACACCTTC. This encodes CSVDGTGGFSEGYTF.

This clone was detected only a few times. The genes are TRBV7-2 and TRBJ2-2, with 11 nucleotides matching TRBD2. CDR1 and CDR2 (germline): SGHTA, FQGNSA. The CDR3 has 16 amino acids. V lost 0 bases and J lost 6; bases outside the gene matches: 3. CDR3 sequence (DNA): TGTGCCAGCAGCTTAGCGGGGACTAGCGGCCCCGGGGAGCTGTTTTTT. This translates into CASSLAGTSGPGELFF.

This clone was counted only a few times. The V call is TRBV5-6, the J call TRBJ1-2; 11 nucleotides agree with TRBD1. This CDR3 is built from 16 residues. The ends lost 3 bases at V and 7 bases at J; junction bases unmatched: 11. Germline V CDR1 and CDR2: SGHDT, YYEEEE. For the CDR3, the DNA is TGTGCCAGCAGCTGGGCCACCGGGACAGGGGGAGGTGGCTACACCTTC. Its translation is CASSWATGTGGGGYTF.

This clone was seen a few times. V is TRBV18 and J is TRBJ1-2; weak D call: TRBD1 (5 bases). V lost 4 bases and J lost 4, with 10 bases in between. Germline CDR1 and CDR2: KGHSH and LQKENI. This CDR3 contains 13 residues. In DNA form, the CDR3 reads TGTGCCAGCTCACAGGACATGGGCTATGGCTACACCTTC. It is translated as CASSQDMGYGYTF.

CDR3 region: CASSFLRGAGNTGELFF. CDR3 nucleotides: TGTGCCAGCAGCTTTCTACGGGGGGCCGGGAACACCGGGGAGCTGTTTTTT. This chain connects TRBV7-2 to TRBJ2-2; tentative D call: TRBD2 (7 bases). The V gene's germline CDR1 is SGHTA and CDR2 FQGNSA. Trimming pared 3 bases from V and 1 base from J, leaving 15 bases between. The CDR3 runs 17 residues.

This chain links TRBV5-6 with TRBJ2-7, with TRBD1 matching over 7 bases. Germline V gene sequence: CDR1 SGHDT, CDR2 YYEEEE. Trimming removed 5 bases from V and 0 bases from J; junction bases left unmatched: 2. This CDR3 region has 13 residues. CDR3 region: CASSGQASYEQYF. In DNA form, the CDR3 reads TGTGCCAGCAGTGGACAGGCCTCCTACGAGCAGTACTTC.

This clone was seen a few times. The chain uses TRBV5-1 and TRBJ1-2, with a possible D match to TRBD1 (5 bases). The CDR3 has 13 residues. Germline V gene lookup returns CDR1 SGHRS and CDR2 YFSETQ. Trimming took 0 bases from V and 8 from J, leaving 11 bases between them. Written as DNA, the CDR3 is TGCGCCAGCAGCTTGGCCGGGGGGACGGGCTACACCTTC. This sequence encodes CASSLAGGTGYTF.

This clone appeared once. The V call is TRBV7-8, the J call TRBJ2-3; the D gene is possibly TRBD1 (5 bases). The V end lost 6 bases, the J end lost 0 bases, and 13 bases lay between the germline ends. The CDR3 sequence is 15 residues long. The germline V gene encodes CDR1 SGHVS and CDR2 FQNEAQ. The CDR3 DNA is TGTGCCAGCAGTCTAGGGGCCCCAAGCACAGATACGCAGTATTTT. Amino acid sequence: CASSLGAPSTDTQYF.

CDR3 in DNA: TGTGCCAGCAGCTTGGAACGGGCTGGGGCCAACGTCCTGACTTTC. It codes for CASSLERAGANVLTF. This sequence joins TRBV5-4 and TRBJ2-6, with D unresolved. Germline values: CDR1 SGHNT, CDR2 YYREEE (reference sequence). The CDR3 extends over 15 amino acids. Deletions cut 0 bases from V and 2 bases from J, with 6 bases between.

This clone was detected a few times. The CDR3 loop reads CASSGGHTSRGLHSPLHF. The CDR3 DNA sequence: TGTGCCAGCAGTGGGGGGCATACATCTAGGGGGCTTCATTCACCCCTCCACTTT. This chain connects TRBV27 to TRBJ1-6; 7 nucleotides match TRBD1. J gave up 8 bases and V 5 bases, and 18 bases lay outside the gene matches. This CDR3 region has 18 residues. Germline V gene data show CDR1 as MNHEY and CDR2 as SMNVEV (reference sequence).

This sequence joins TRBV5-5 and TRBJ1-2; maybe TRBD1 (6 bases). CDR1 and CDR2 (germline): SGHKS, YYEKEE (reference sequence). CDR3 size: 19 residues. V was pared by 0 bases and J by 4 bases, with 25 bases between. In DNA form, the CDR3 reads TGTGCCAGCAGCTTGGACGAGAGGGGGGGATCCTGGAGGATCTATGGCTACACCTTC. It translates to CASSLDERGGSWRIYGYTF. Drawing the rest from reference TRBV5-5 and TRBJ1-2, the complete variable domain is DAGVTQSPTHLIKTRGQQVTLRCSPISGHKSVSWYQQVLGQGPQFIFQYYEKEERGRGNFPDRFSARQFPNYSSELNVNALLLGDSALYLCASSLDERGGSWRIYGYTFGSGTRLTVV.

CDR3 residues: CASSDQYTGELFF. DNA of the CDR3: TGTGCCAGCAGTGATCAGTACACCGGGGAGCTGTTTTTT. The chain joins TRBV25-1 to TRBJ2-2; D uncertain. The V gene lost 3 bases and the J gene lost 3 bases, with 5 bases spanning the gap. Germline assignment: CDR1 MGHDK and CDR2 SYGVNS. This CDR3 has 13 residues.

This clone occurred a few times. The chain carries TRBV4-1 and TRBJ1-1; D unclear. This CDR3 contains 14 residues. Germline V gives CDR1 MGHRA, CDR2 YSYEKL. The V gene lost 1 base and the J gene lost 5 bases, with 11 bases spanning the gap. CDR3 loop: CASSQGPPRTEAFF. The CDR3 nucleotides read TGCGCCAGCAGCCAAGGTCCGCCTCGGACTGAAGCTTTCTTT.

This clone occurred a few times. The J gene is TRBJ1-2, the V gene TRBV19; maybe TRBD1 (6 bases). Germline lookup yields CDR1 LNHDA and CDR2 SQIVND (reference sequence). This CDR3 is 16 amino acids long. V shed 5 bases and J shed 10 bases, with 26 bases lying between them. CDR3 nucleotides: TGTGCCAGTAGTCCGACGCACAGCTTCTTTAGGGGGAACTACACCTTC. This gives the protein CASSPTHSFFRGNYTF.

This clone has more than one count but fewer than ten. The V and J genes are TRBV6-5 and TRBJ1-1, with TRBD1 as a possible D gene (5 bases). Trimming took 5 bases from V and 4 from J, leaving 11 bases between them. The germline V gene has CDR1 MNHEY and CDR2 SVGAGI. This CDR3 has 13 residues. CDR3 region: CASSEAQGTEAFF. The CDR3 DNA reads TGTGCCAGCAGTGAAGCCCAGGGCACTGAAGCTTTCTTT.

The sample holds a few counts of this clone. This sequence joins TRBV6-5 and TRBJ1-6; possible D gene TRBD1, 5 bases. CDR1 and CDR2 (germline): MNHEY, SVGAGI. CDR3 length: 15 amino acids. V shed 2 bases and J shed 7 bases, with 12 bases lying between them. Here the CDR3 DNA reads TGTGCCAGCAGTTACGATGGGGGAGGAAATTCACCCCTCCACTTT. Translating gives CASSYDGGGNSPLHF.

This clone was picked up a small number of times. The chain employs TRBV10-1 and TRBJ1-1, with 8 bases identical to TRBD1. CDR1 WNHNN and CDR2 SYGVQD come from the germline V gene (reference sequence). The CDR3 is 15 amino acids. V shed 2 bases and J 8 bases; nucleotides not matched to a gene: 10. DNA of the CDR3: TGCGCCAGCAGTGAGACCGGGACAGGTCCCCTCGAAGCTTTCTTT. Translation: CASSETGTGPLEAFF.

The chain recombines TRBV4-1 with TRBJ2-6; D gene uncertain. CDR3 size: 15 residues. CDR1 and CDR2 (germline): MGHRA, YSYEKL. V gave up 4 bases and J gave up 0 bases, with 7 bases separating them. CDR3 DNA: TGCGCCAGCAGCCCTCAGTTCTCTGGGGCCAACGTCCTGACTTTC. Residues: CASSPQFSGANVLTF.

This clone was seen only once. The chain recombines TRBV9 with TRBJ2-5; 12 nucleotides match TRBD2. The CDR3 consists of 17 residues. V shed 4 bases, J shed 0 bases, and the junction held 7 bases outside the gene matches. Germline V gene data show CDR1 as SGDLS and CDR2 as YYNGEE. CDR3 sequence: CASSPGTSGSNQETQYF. CDR3 in DNA: TGTGCCAGCAGCCCTGGGACTAGCGGGTCTAACCAAGAGACCCAGTACTTC.

CDR3 amino acids: CSVLANTQYF. CDR3 bases: TGCAGCGTTCTAGCCAATACGCAGTATTTT. The chain combines TRBV29-1 with TRBJ2-3; perhaps TRBD2 as D (5 bases). Germline V lookup: CDR1 SQVTM, CDR2 ANQGSEA. CDR3 length: 10 residues. V was cut by 5 bases and J by 7 bases, with 7 bases left in between.

There are a few counts of this clone. The rearrangement links TRBV6-1 to TRBJ2-3; D perhaps matches TRBD1 (6 bases). The CDR3 sequence is 15 residues long. V was trimmed by 3 bases and J by 3 bases, leaving 13 bases between them. Germline-derived CDR1 and CDR2 are MNHNS and SASEGT. Here the CDR3 reads CASSEQGIRTDTQYF. As DNA, the CDR3 is TGTGCCAGCAGTGAGCAGGGGATAAGAACAGATACGCAGTATTTT.

The chain has TRBV29-1 and TRBJ2-1; D not resolved. This CDR3 has 11 amino acids. Trimming removed 4 bases at V and 5 bases at J, with 6 bases between. Germline CDR1 and CDR2: SQVTM and ANQGSEA. CDR3 coding DNA: TGCAGCGTTGTCGGAGACAATGAGCAGTTCTTC. Translation: CSVVGDNEQFF.

This clone has more than one count but fewer than ten. This chain joins TRBV11-3 and TRBJ2-6; unclear D gene. V shed 5 bases and J shed 2 bases, with 4 bases lying between them. Germline V gene sequence: CDR1 SGHNT, CDR2 YENEEA. The CDR3 has 13 residues. The CDR3 sequence is CASSHPGANVLTF. The CDR3 region has the DNA TGTGCCAGCAGCCATCCTGGGGCCAACGTCCTGACTTTC.

This clone has only a few counts. In DNA form, the CDR3 reads TGTGCCAGCAGCTTAACCGGGACAGGGACCGGGGAGCTGTTTTTT. It codes for CASSLTGTGTGELFF. J is TRBJ2-2 and V is TRBV7-2, with 9 bases that match TRBD1. CDR1 SGHTA and CDR2 FQGNSA come from the germline V gene. J was trimmed by 5 bases and V by 2 bases; bases with no gene match: 3. This CDR3 region has 15 residues. The variable domain in full, with the rest retrieved from reference TRBV7-2 and TRBJ2-2, is GAGVSQSPSNKVTEKGKDVELRCDPISGHTALYWYRQSLGQGLEFLIYFQGNSAPDKSGLPSDRFSAERTGGSVSTLTIQRTQQEDSAVYLCASSLTGTGTGELFFGEGSRLTVL.